Shown below are 19 T cell receptor beta chains from a single sample sequenced in a study of shared clonotypes between healthy human individuals. Clones were sequenced by immunoSEQ multiplex PCR, and TCRdb holds only the in-frame ones, with some missing. Counted here are 950,000 to 1,300,000 clones, about 75% occurring once; the ten biggest clones make up 1.4% to 1.5%. The sequencing sample was made of memory CD4+ T cells sorted from blood. Subset indicated: CD45RA-negative fraction. These receptors were collected from a man between 18 and 29 years old in good health.

This clone turned up a few times. J is TRBJ1-5 and V is TRBV6-5, with 7 bases fitting TRBD1. The CDR3 covers 15 residues. V was pared by 0 bases and J by 4 bases, with 3 bases of the junction left unmatched. Germline CDR1 is MNHEY and CDR2 is SVGAGI. CDR3 sequence: CASSYSGTANQPQHF. The DNA of the CDR3 is TGTGCCAGCAGTTACTCAGGGACAGCTAATCAGCCCCAGCATTTT.

J is TRBJ2-7 and V is TRBV7-2; tentatively, D is TRBD1 (6 bases). Germline loops: CDR1 SGHTA, CDR2 FQGNSA. Trimming took 5 bases from V and 6 from J, leaving 11 bases between them. This CDR3 comprises 12 residues. CDR3 sequence: CASSTTGIEQYF. CDR3 in DNA: TGTGCCAGCAGCACTACAGGGATCGAGCAGTACTTC.

The chain combines TRBV2 with TRBJ2-4, with D unclear. This CDR3 is 14 amino acids long. Trimming cost V 4 bases and J 3 bases, with 10 bases left between them. Germline V gives CDR1 SNHLY, CDR2 FYNNEI. In DNA, the CDR3 is TGTGCCAGCAGTGGTCGCTTCGGCAAAAACATTCAGTACTTC. This sequence encodes CASSGRFGKNIQYF.

The chain has TRBV28 and TRBJ1-5; 7 nucleotides line up with TRBD1. CDR1 is MDHEN, CDR2 SYDVKM, per germline. V was clipped by 5 bases and J by 2 bases; unmatched bases: 6. The CDR3 contains 15 residues. The CDR3 loop reads CASSTQGIGNQPQHF. The CDR3 DNA is TGTGCCAGCAGTACACAGGGGATCGGCAATCAGCCCCAGCATTTT.

As to this clone: A far larger clone is one nucleotide away, so this likely arose from a read error. Other DNA sequences of this sample code for an identical CDR3. J is TRBJ2-1 and V is TRBV9; a possible D gene is TRBD2 (6 bases). This CDR3 spans 15 amino acids. Germline V gene sequence: CDR1 SGDLS, CDR2 YYNGEE. Trimming pared 0 bases from V and 0 bases from J, leaving 7 bases between. The CDR3 loop reads CASSVVGSSYNEQFF. The CDR3, as DNA: TGTGCCAGCAGCGTAGTCGGGAGCTCCTACAATGAGCAGTTCTTC.

The chain joins TRBV19 to TRBJ1-2, with unresolved D. Germline loops: CDR1 LNHDA, CDR2 SQIVND (reference sequence). The CDR3 covers 15 residues. V dropped 7 bases and J dropped 2 bases, with 17 bases sitting between them. CDR3 coding DNA: TGTGCCAGTACCAATCTGGGCCCCACCAACTATGGCTACACCTTC. Its translation: CASTNLGPTNYGYTF.

The chain employs TRBV6-5 and TRBJ1-5; 7 bases fit TRBD1. With V trimmed by 5 bases and J by 6 bases, 10 bases remained unmatched. The germline CDR1 and CDR2 sequences are MNHEY and SVGAGI. The CDR3 loop spans 15 amino acids. In DNA form, the CDR3 reads TGTGCCAGCAGTGCGGACAGGCCTCAGGTTCAGCCCCAGCATTTT. This codes for CASSADRPQVQPQHF.

This rearrangement joins TRBV18 to TRBJ2-4, with TRBD2 as a possible D gene (6 bases). Germline values: CDR1 KGHSH, CDR2 LQKENI. With 2 bases removed from V and 2 bases from J, the gap between germline ends came to 16 bases. This CDR3 region has 17 residues. CDR3 DNA sequence: TGTGCCAGCTCACCAAGGACGGGAGACCCTACCAAAAACATTCAGTACTTC. Translating it yields CASSPRTGDPTKNIQYF.

The chain uses TRBV10-3 and TRBJ2-7, with D hard to call. V lost 4 bases, J lost 0 bases, and 10 bases lay in between. CDR1 and CDR2 (germline): ENHRY, SYGVKD. This CDR3 has 14 residues. The CDR3 DNA sequence: TGTGCCATCAGTGTACGGCAGGACTCCTACGAGCAGTACTTC. Its protein is CAISVRQDSYEQYF.

The chain is built from TRBV7-9 and TRBJ2-7; 8 nucleotides line up with TRBD1. The CDR3 is made up of 17 amino acids. Germline V gene lookup returns CDR1 SEHNR and CDR2 FQNEAQ (reference sequence). Trimming removed 4 bases from V and 0 bases from J; junction bases left unmatched: 11. In nucleotides, the CDR3 is TGTGCCAGCAGCTCTACTAGACAGGGGACCGTCTCCTACGAGCAGTACTTC. It encodes CASSSTRQGTVSYEQYF.

This chain connects TRBV11-3 to TRBJ2-7; 8 nucleotides align to TRBD2. Germline CDR1 reads SGHNT; CDR2 reads YENEEA. With 5 bases clipped from V and 2 bases from J, the junction kept 8 bases outside the gene matches. The CDR3 contains 15 residues. CDR3: CASSPGGAQTYEQYF. CDR3 bases: TGTGCCAGCAGCCCGGGGGGGGCGCAGACCTACGAGCAGTACTTC.

A single count supports this clone. This rearrangement joins TRBV6-6 to TRBJ1-1; no firm D call. Germline V lookup: CDR1 MNHNY, CDR2 SVGAGI (reference sequence). CDR3 length equals 14 residues. Trimming removed 7 bases from V and 1 base from J, with 13 bases in between. The CDR3 coding sequence is TGTGCCAGCACTCGCGGGATGGCGAACACTGAAGCTTTCTTT. Translation gives CASTRGMANTEAFF.

The V gene is TRBV15, the J gene TRBJ1-4; possibly TRBD1 for D (6 bases). Germline CDR1 and CDR2: LNHNV and YYDKDF (reference sequence). Trimming left V 2 bases short and J 7 bases short, with 17 bases between. This CDR3 has 16 residues. For the CDR3, the DNA is TGTGCCACCAGCAGACCGGGACACCTGAGCGTTGAAAAACTGTTTTTT. This translates into CATSRPGHLSVEKLFF. The full variable domain, completed using reference TRBV15 and TRBJ1-4, is DAMVIQNPRYQVTQFGKPVTLSCSQTLNHNVMYWYQQKSSQAPKLLFHYYDKDFNNEADTPDNFQSRRPNTSFCFLDIRSPGLGDTAMYLCATSRPGHLSVEKLFFGSGTQLSVL.

Comment on this clone: Other DNA sequences in this specimen translate into the identical CDR3. Written as DNA, the CDR3 is TGTGCCAGCAGCCGCAGGGACCGCTCCTACGAGCAGTACTTC. It encodes CASSRRDRSYEQYF. The genes are TRBV7-9 and TRBJ2-7; D tentatively reads TRBD1 or TRBD2 (5 bases each). The V end lost 5 bases, the J end lost 0 bases, and 11 bases lay between the germline ends. Germline assignment: CDR1 SEHNR and CDR2 FQNEAQ (reference sequence). CDR3 length equals 14 residues.

The rearrangement uses TRBV18 and TRBJ2-5; D ambiguous. Trimming shortened V by 3 bases and J by 9 bases, and 11 bases separated the two germline ends. The CDR3 extends over 12 amino acids. Germline-derived CDR1 and CDR2 are KGHSH and LQKENI. CDR3 DNA: TGTGCCAGCTCACCCGGCCCCGCGGCCCAGTACTTC. Amino acid sequence: CASSPGPAAQYF.

This clone was counted between two and nine times. The chain has TRBV27 and TRBJ1-5; no clear D. This CDR3 is built from 15 residues. Germline CDR1 and CDR2: MNHEY and SMNVEV (reference sequence). Trimming pared 2 bases from V and 0 bases from J, leaving 8 bases between. DNA of the CDR3: TGTGCCAGCAGTTTAACCAGGAATAGCAATCAGCCCCAGCATTTT. Encoded protein: CASSLTRNSNQPQHF.

The rearrangement uses TRBV10-3 and TRBJ2-7; a possible D gene is TRBD2 (5 bases). The CDR3 length is 13 residues. V shed 4 bases and J shed 3 bases, with 10 bases lying between them. Germline V CDR1 and CDR2: ENHRY, SYGVKD. The CDR3 nucleotides are TGTGCCATCAGTGGGGGAGAGAACTACGAGCAGTACTTC. It encodes CAISGGENYEQYF.

Notes on this clone: This same CDR3 is encoded by further DNA sequences in the sample. The chain is built from TRBV19 and TRBJ1-1; D is ambiguous. V was pared by 5 bases and J by 5 bases, with 12 bases between. The germline V gene encodes CDR1 LNHDA and CDR2 SQIVND (reference sequence). The CDR3 totals 13 residues. CDR3 nucleotides: TGTGCCAGTAGTTCAACGGGAGGGACTGAAGCTTTCTTT. Encoded protein: CASSSTGGTEAFF.

This chain links TRBV12-2 with TRBJ2-3. TRBV12-2 is assigned pseudogene status. This CDR3 comprises 15 residues. CDR3 nucleotides: TGTGCAAGTCGCTTGACGGGCCTCCCCCCAGATACGCAGTATTTT. Protein sequence: CASRLTGLPPDTQYF.